This T cell receptor (beta chain) was sequenced in a study of CD8 T cells in Susac syndrome (dated by TCRdb to between 2018 and 2021). Study-level background: Of the Susac syndrome patients who were sequenced, more than 5 had clinically active disease and eight were in clinical remission. Repertoire sequencing was used to test whether CD8+ T cell activation and differentiation in Susac syndrome was antigen driven. At the time of blood withdrawal, Susac syndrome patients were either therapy-naive, taking corticosteroids (with some also receiving IVIg), or on IVIg alone. The study compared CD8+ T cell repertoire clonality among 12 healthy donors, around 14 Susac syndrome patients and some 16 multiple sclerosis patients. The research as a whole found: Under 20 and five Susac-specific public clones were found in the total CD8+ and CD8+ TEMRA repertoires, respectively. The number of individuals in the TCR sequencing and HLA analysis was acknowledged as relatively small. Clonal expansion was seen in Susac syndrome CD8+ repertoires, peaking in CD8+ TEMRA cells and being greater in clinically active patients than in remitting ones.

Peripheral blood CD8+ and CD4+ T cells from healthy donors, Susac syndrome patients and multiple sclerosis patients were profiled by high-throughput TCR beta sequencing. Recently defined diagnostic criteria for definite or probable disease were met by the Susac syndrome patients. Bulk CD8+ and CD4+ T cells were purified by magnetic negative isolation, while CD8+ TEMRA cells were enriched using FACS. Blood was drawn into EDTA tubes, processed within 24 hours, and PBMCs were isolated by density gradient centrifugation. PBMCs destined for TCR sequencing were cryopreserved in liquid nitrogen and later thawed in a 37 °C water bath. Purity of sorted or isolated CD4+, CD8+ and CD8+ TEMRA cells was at least 90%. The CDR3 spans 17 residues, from the cysteine through the phenylalanine. Only the CDR3 part of the read is kept: 51 bases, read in frame from the first base. V sheds 6 bases and J sheds 0 bases, leaving 21 bases between their ends. Based on the germline V gene (reference sequence), the CDR1 and CDR2 sequences are MNHEY and SMNVEV.

Comments on this clonotype: No antigen is known for it. Base qualities are missing; no much larger clone stands one base away.

RNA was extracted using the RNeasy kit, and about 0.45 to 1 ug of the RNA was reverse transcribed with random hexamers. The immunoSEQ multiplex PCR assay, covering 54 Vbeta and 13 Jbeta segments, was used to amplify TCR beta CDR3 regions. To correct PCR amplification bias, a synthetic template baseline was used for both primer optimization and computational correction. As for the original processing: Reads were annotated to V, D and J genes per IMGT and analyzed with immunoSEQ Analyzer, keeping only productive sequences. Clonality was calculated as one minus the Shannon entropy normalized by log2 of the number of productive unique sequences. For each patient and control, public and private clones were evaluated within the 100 most prevalent clones. A clone was defined as Susac-specific if it was absent from the healthy and MS cohorts, from about a thousand published viral clones and from other ImmuneACCESS disease sequences. The public reads were reprocessed in TCRdb via fastp at Q25 and MiXCR, keeping in-frame beta chains. Rows merge per CDR3 protein into single entries with the most common DNA and genes. None of the V and J calls come from the authors' own analysis; TCRdb made them. The sample table contains some 130,000 distinct CDR3 sequences; only one count was recorded for 95% of them. The top ten clones comprise about 0.18% of the sample.

Sequenced material: CD8+ T cells from PBMCs. The chain links TRBV27 with TRBJ2-7; a tentative D match to TRBD1 spans 5 bases. This TCR came from a human donor with Susac syndrome. Read as DNA, the sequence is TGTGCCAGCAGGGACATTTTATCGGGTCCGAGCTCCTACGAGCAGTACTTC. It translates as CASRDILSGPSSYEQYF.